Below, one T cell receptor beta chain is given with its context. Its antigen is as yet unknown. At a deep level, the assay was run. This table comes from immunoSEQ multiplex PCR, and its TCRdb copy is limited to in-frame clones, with some not included. The sample shows about 2 million clones, roughly 95% of them seen only once. Germline assignment: CDR1 SGHNT and CDR2 YYREEE (reference sequence). J was trimmed by 5 bases and V by 0 bases; bases with no gene match: 7. The CDR3 loop spans 16 amino acids. The sample belongs to a study of shared clonotypes between healthy human individuals. Study-level results: Since donors were few, the genetic and exposure-history diversity represented was limited.

Naive CD8 cells lacked CD45RO and underwent positive selection for CCR7, leaving out terminally differentiated effector memory CD45RA+ cells. Each sample came from a Caucasian adult donor living in Nashville, Tennessee. The rearrangement uses TRBV5-4 and TRBJ2-5; 10 nucleotides line up with TRBD1. This TCR was recovered from a young man in good health. Sequencing was performed on naive CD8+ T cells sorted from blood. CDR3 region: CASSLARTGGYETQYF. For the CDR3, the DNA is TGTGCCAGCAGCTTGGCCCGGACAGGGGGGTATGAGACCCAGTACTTC. The full variable domain, in which reference TRBV5-4 and TRBJ2-5 provide the parts outside the CDR3, is ETGVTQSPTHLIKTRGQQVTLRCSSQSGHNTVSWYQQALGQGPQFIFQYYREEENGRGNFPPRFSGLQFPNYSSELNVNALELDDSALYLCASSLARTGGYETQYFGPGTRLLVL.